The next 15 T cell receptor beta chains were all read from a single sample in a study of identical twins. In TCRdb, the 5' RACE reads were re-called with MiXCR into one record per CDR3 protein. The sample lists 500,000 to 550,000 distinct CDR3 sequences; around 20% were seen once. These sequences were also reported in another study, on yellow fever vaccine responses in identical twins.

The sequenced sample consisted of CD4+ T cells sorted from blood. Source of these receptors: a woman aged 18-30 years in good health.

The rearrangement links TRBV12-3 or TRBV12-4 to TRBJ1-4; 8 bases are a match to TRBD1. The CDR3 covers 14 residues. J lost 13 bases, V lost 3 bases, and 10 bases had no gene match. This CDR3 is CASSLGTGLGGLFF. CDR3 bases: TGTGCCAGCAGTTTGGGGACAGGCCTCGGGGGACTGTTTTTT.

This clonotype was observed a few times. The chain recombines TRBV12-3 or TRBV12-4 with TRBJ1-2; weak D call: TRBD1 (5 bases). V was clipped by 5 bases and J by 2 bases, with 9 bases between them. The CDR3 runs 13 residues. The CDR3 DNA follows: TGTGCCAGCAGTAGGGACGGCAACTATGGCTACACCTTC. Its protein product is CASSRDGNYGYTF.

The V and J genes are TRBV12-3 or TRBV12-4 and TRBJ2-5, with 11 bases aligning to TRBD1. The CDR3 consists of 15 residues. J gave up 5 bases and V 4 bases, and 6 bases lay outside the gene matches. In DNA form, the CDR3 reads TGTGCCAGCAGTTGGGGGACAGGGGGTGGGGAGACCCAGTACTTC. Protein product: CASSWGTGGGETQYF.

The V and J genes are TRBV20-1 and TRBJ1-3, with TRBD1 matching 7 bases. This CDR3 contains 12 residues. CDR1 and CDR2 (germline): DFQATT, SNEGSKA (reference sequence). V lost 6 bases, J lost 4 bases, and 3 bases stayed unmatched. The CDR3 DNA reads TGCAGTGCACAGGGGCACGGAAACACCATATATTTT. It is translated as CSAQGHGNTIYF.

This clonotype has just a few counts. The V and J genes are TRBV7-2 and TRBJ2-2; D might be TRBD1 or TRBD2, each matching 5 bases. Germline CDR1 SGHTA, CDR2 FQGNSA. The CDR3 runs to 14 residues. V lost 1 base and J lost 8, with 11 bases in between. The CDR3 sequence: CASSLDWGNGELFF. CDR3 sequence (DNA): TGTGCCAGCAGCTTAGATTGGGGGAATGGGGAGCTGTTTTTT.

This clonotype has only a few counts. The chain carries TRBV18 and TRBJ2-7, with 7 bases matching TRBD2. In germline, CDR1 is KGHSH, CDR2 LQKENI. The J segment lost 3 bases and the V segment lost 4 bases, leaving 18 bases of the junction unmatched. This CDR3 is 18 amino acids long. In DNA, the CDR3 is TGTGCCAGCTCACACAAGTCGTCTAGCGGAGGAGTAGGCTACGAGCAGTACTTC. Translated, it gives CASSHKSSSGGVGYEQYF.

The chain is built from TRBV11-2 and TRBJ2-1; weak D call: TRBD1 (6 bases). The CDR3 is 13 amino acids. Trimming removed 4 bases from V and 7 bases from J, with 11 bases in between. Germline V gene sequence: CDR1 SGHAT, CDR2 FQNNGV. CDR3 in amino acids: CASSSNRENEQFF. CDR3 in DNA: TGTGCCAGCAGCTCAAACAGGGAGAATGAGCAGTTCTTC.

The chain combines TRBV7-6 with TRBJ2-3; 7 bases match TRBD1. V was pared by 2 bases and J by 4 bases, with 3 bases of the junction left unmatched. Germline assignment: CDR1 SGHVS and CDR2 FNYEAQ. The CDR3 runs to 14 residues. CDR3 nucleotides: TGTGCCAGCAGCTTAACACAGGGGCCAGATACGCAGTATTTT. This sequence encodes CASSLTQGPDTQYF.

V and J are TRBV20-1 and TRBJ2-1; possibly TRBD1 for D (5 bases). Between the trimmed V and J ends, which lost 0 bases and 6 bases, there was a span of 15 bases. The CDR3 runs 15 residues. Germline CDR1 reads DFQATT; CDR2 reads SNEGSKA (reference sequence). CDR3 DNA: TGCAGTGCTAGAGATCGGGTGAAGGGGATCAATGAGCAGTTCTTC. As protein: CSARDRVKGINEQFF.

The genes are TRBV2 and TRBJ2-5; D ambiguous. The CDR3 spans 12 residues. In germline, CDR1 is SNHLY, CDR2 FYNNEI. V lost 7 bases and J 3 bases, leaving 9 bases between the germline ends. The CDR3 loop reads CASKEPEETQYF. The CDR3 DNA reads as TGTGCCAGCAAGGAACCTGAAGAGACCCAGTACTTC. The entire variable domain, with the rest obtained from reference TRBV2 and TRBJ2-5, is as follows: EPEVTQTPSHQVTQMGQEVILRCVPISNHLYFYWYRQILGQKVEFLVSFYNNEISEKSEIFDDQFSVERPDGSNFTLKIRSTKLEDSAMYFCASKEPEETQYFGPGTRLLVL.

This rearrangement joins TRBV10-2 to TRBJ2-4; no clear D gene. CDR1 and CDR2 (germline): WSHSY, SAAADI. The CDR3 has 15 residues. V shed 6 bases and J shed 3 bases, with 15 bases lying between them. CDR3: CASSEPGIGKNIQYF. In DNA, the CDR3 is TGCGCCAGCAGCGAACCGGGTATAGGCAAAAACATTCAGTACTTC.

The rearrangement links TRBV12-3 or TRBV12-4 to TRBJ2-3, with D possibly matching TRBD1 (6 bases). The germline V and J ends were trimmed by 5 bases and 2 bases, with 11 bases remaining between them. The length of the CDR3 is 14 residues. CDR3 nucleotide sequence: TGTGCCAGCAGTCAAGGACAGTCCACAGATACGCAGTATTTT. This sequence encodes CASSQGQSTDTQYF.

This chain links TRBV6-1 with TRBJ2-7; 9 bases match TRBD1. The germline V gene has CDR1 MNHNS and CDR2 SASEGT. V was pared by 0 bases and J by 2 bases, with 8 bases of the junction left unmatched. This CDR3 has 17 residues. This CDR3 reads CASSEAHSGTGTYEQYV. CDR3 in DNA: TGTGCCAGCAGTGAAGCGCACTCTGGGACAGGGACCTACGAGCAGTACGTC.

The chain couples TRBV12-3 or TRBV12-4 to TRBJ2-5; 8 bases are a match to TRBD2. This CDR3 has 15 residues. V gave up 5 bases and J gave up 1 base; unmatched junction bases: 6. The CDR3 nucleotides read TGTGCCAGCAGTCAACGACTAGCGCTCCAAGAGACCCAGTACTTC. This translates into CASSQRLALQETQYF.

The gene calls are TRBV7-8 and TRBJ1-1; 7 nucleotides align to TRBD1. The CDR3 loop spans 14 amino acids. The J segment lost 1 base and the V segment lost 10 bases, leaving 9 bases of the junction unmatched. Per germline, CDR1 SGHVS and CDR2 FQNEAQ. The CDR3 spells CATIIGTANTEAFF. The CDR3 DNA reads TGTGCCACAATCATTGGGACAGCGAACACTGAAGCTTTCTTT.